This TCR beta chain was identified during a study of shared clonotypes between healthy human individuals. Study results and limitations: With several donors compared, about 5.2% of naive CD4 clonotypes were shared. Richness estimates generally favored naive over memory subsets. Clonotypes shared by all four sorted-subset donors had higher generation probabilities than non-shared clonotypes.

Germline CDR1 is MDHEN and CDR2 is SYDVKM. The CDR3 length is 15 residues. Trimming stripped 3 bases from V and 3 bases from J, with 11 bases between. With respect to this clone: Its antigen is as yet unknown.

TCRdb's table, derived via immunoSEQ multiplex PCR, lists solely in-frame clones and lacks some. The table records 2 million to 2.5 million clones, 80% to 95% of them present only once. The receptor comes from a man aged 18 to 30 in good health. Some clones in this sample may be carry-over from other donors' samples. The material sequenced was naive CD4+ T cells from PBMCs. The subset was: CD45RA+ positively selected. This chain connects TRBV28 to TRBJ2-2; no firm D call. In nucleotides, the CDR3 is TGTGCCAGCAGTTTGCCCAGGTCCGACACCGGGGAGCTGTTTTTT. Translating gives CASSLPRSDTGELFF.